This T cell receptor beta chain was sequenced for a study of CXCR3-negative and CXCR3-positive naive CD8 T cells. General study results and limits: Both naive subsets had comparably high diversity; memory CD8+ cells much lower.

With roughly 300,000 cells each, the CD8+ T cell subsets were individually sorted in triplicate. Cells that were CD45RO-CCR7+CD27+CD95- constituted naive CD8+ T cells. About this clonotype itself: Its target is not known.

5' RACE with UMI labels generated the TRB cDNA libraries. Following a re-call of the 5' RACE reads, TCRdb has one entry per CDR3 protein and lacks DNA. This sample's table has about 120,000 distinct CDR3 sequences. Germline CDR1 is SQVTM and CDR2 is ANQGSEA. This CDR3 region has 13 residues. This receptor was obtained from a human donor in good health. Some clones in this sample may be carry-over from other donors' samples. The sample was naive CXCR3- CD8+ T cells from blood. Subset reported: CD45RO-CCR7+CD27+CD95- naive CD8+ T cells lacking CXCR3 (TNR3-). V gene TRBV29-1 combines with J gene TRBJ2-3; TCRdb outputs TRBD1, but without DNA this stays unchecked. The CDR3 here is CSSRGISTDTQYF.